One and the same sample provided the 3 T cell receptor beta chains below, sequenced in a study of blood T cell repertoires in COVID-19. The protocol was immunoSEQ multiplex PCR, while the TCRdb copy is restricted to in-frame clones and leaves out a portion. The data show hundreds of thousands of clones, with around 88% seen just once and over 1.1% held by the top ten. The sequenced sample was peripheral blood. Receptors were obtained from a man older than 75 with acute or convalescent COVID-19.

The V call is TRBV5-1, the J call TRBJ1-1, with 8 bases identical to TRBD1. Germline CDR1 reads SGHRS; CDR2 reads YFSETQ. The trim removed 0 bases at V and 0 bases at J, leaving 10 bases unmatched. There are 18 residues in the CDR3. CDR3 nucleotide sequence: TGCGCCAGCAGCTTGGCAGGACAGGGAATTAACATGAACACTGAAGCTTTCTTT. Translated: CASSLAGQGINMNTEAFF.

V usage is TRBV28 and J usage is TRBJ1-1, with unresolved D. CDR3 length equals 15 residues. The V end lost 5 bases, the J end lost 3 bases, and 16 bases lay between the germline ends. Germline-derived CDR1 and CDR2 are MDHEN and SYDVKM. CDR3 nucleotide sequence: TGTGCCAGCAGTCCCCCCAATCAACTGGACACTGAAGCTTTCTTT. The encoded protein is CASSPPNQLDTEAFF.

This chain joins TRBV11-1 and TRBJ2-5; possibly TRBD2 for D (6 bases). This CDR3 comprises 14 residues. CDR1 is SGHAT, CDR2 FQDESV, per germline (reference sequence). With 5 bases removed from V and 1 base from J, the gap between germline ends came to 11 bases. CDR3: CASSPEEGQETQYF. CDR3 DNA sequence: TGTGCCAGCAGCCCAGAGGAGGGCCAAGAGACCCAGTACTTC.